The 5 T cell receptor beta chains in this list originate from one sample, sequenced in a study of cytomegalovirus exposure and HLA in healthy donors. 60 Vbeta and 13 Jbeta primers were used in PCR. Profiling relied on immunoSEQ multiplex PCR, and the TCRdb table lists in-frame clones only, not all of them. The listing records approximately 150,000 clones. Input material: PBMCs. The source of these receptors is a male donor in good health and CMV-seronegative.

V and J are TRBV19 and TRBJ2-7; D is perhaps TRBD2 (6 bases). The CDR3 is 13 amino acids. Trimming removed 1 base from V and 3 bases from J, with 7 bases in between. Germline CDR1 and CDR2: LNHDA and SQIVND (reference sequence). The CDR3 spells CASSIGSGYEQYF. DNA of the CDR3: TGTGCCAGTAGTATAGGTAGCGGCTACGAGCAGTACTTC.

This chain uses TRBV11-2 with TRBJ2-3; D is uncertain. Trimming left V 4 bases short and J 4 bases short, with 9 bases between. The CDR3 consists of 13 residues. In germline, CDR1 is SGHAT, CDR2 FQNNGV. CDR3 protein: CASSSSPPDTQYF. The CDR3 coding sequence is TGTGCCAGCAGCTCAAGCCCCCCAGATACGCAGTATTTT.

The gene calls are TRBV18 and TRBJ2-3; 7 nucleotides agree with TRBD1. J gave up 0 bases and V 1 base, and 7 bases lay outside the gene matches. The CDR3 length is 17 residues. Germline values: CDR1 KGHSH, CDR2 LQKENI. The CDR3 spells CASSPRDRELSTDTQYF. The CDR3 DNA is TGTGCCAGCTCACCACGCGACAGGGAATTAAGCACAGATACGCAGTATTTT.

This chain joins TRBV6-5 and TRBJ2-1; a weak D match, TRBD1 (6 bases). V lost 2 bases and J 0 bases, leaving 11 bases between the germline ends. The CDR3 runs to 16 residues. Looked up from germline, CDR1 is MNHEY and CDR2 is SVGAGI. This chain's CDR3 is CASSYDGDTSYNEQFF. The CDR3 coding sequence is TGTGCCAGCAGTTACGACGGGGACACCTCCTACAATGAGCAGTTCTTC.

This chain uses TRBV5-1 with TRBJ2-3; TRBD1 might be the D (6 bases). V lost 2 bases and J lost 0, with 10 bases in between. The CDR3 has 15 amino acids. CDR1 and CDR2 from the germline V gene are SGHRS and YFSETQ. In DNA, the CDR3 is TGCGCCAGCAGCTTACAGGGTCGGAGCACAGATACGCAGTATTTT. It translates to CASSLQGRSTDTQYF. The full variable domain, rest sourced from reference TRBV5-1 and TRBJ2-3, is KAGVTQTPRYLIKTRGQQVTLSCSPISGHRSVSWYQQTPGQGLQFLFEYFSETQRNKGNFPGRFSGRQFSNSRSEMNVSTLELGDSALYLCASSLQGRSTDTQYFGPGTRLTVL.